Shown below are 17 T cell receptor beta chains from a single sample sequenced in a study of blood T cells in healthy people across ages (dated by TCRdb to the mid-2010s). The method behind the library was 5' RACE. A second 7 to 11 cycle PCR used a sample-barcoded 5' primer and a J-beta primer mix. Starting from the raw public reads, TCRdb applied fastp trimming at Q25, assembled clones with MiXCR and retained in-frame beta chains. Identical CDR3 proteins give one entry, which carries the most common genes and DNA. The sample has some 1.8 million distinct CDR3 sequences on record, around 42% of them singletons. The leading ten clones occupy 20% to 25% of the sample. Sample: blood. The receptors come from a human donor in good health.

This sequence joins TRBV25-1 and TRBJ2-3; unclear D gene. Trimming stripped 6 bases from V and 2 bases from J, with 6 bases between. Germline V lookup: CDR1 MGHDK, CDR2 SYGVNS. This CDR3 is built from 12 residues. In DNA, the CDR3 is TGTGCCAGCAGGGAGAACACAGATACGCAGTATTTT. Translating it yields CASRENTDTQYF.

In DNA form, the CDR3 reads TGCGCCAGCAGTTCGGAGGGGGCGATGAACACTGAAGCTTTCTTT. Translated: CASSSEGAMNTEAFF. This chain uses TRBV5-1 with TRBJ1-1; the match to TRBD1 covers 7 bases. The CDR3 length is 15 residues. Germline V gene sequence: CDR1 SGHRS, CDR2 YFSETQ. V lost 5 bases and J lost 0; bases outside the gene matches: 7.

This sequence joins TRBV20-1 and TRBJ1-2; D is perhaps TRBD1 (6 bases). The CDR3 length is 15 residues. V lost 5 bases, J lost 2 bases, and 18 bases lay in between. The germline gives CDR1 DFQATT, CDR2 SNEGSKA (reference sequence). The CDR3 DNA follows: TGCAGTGCTCGACCCTTCAGGGGCCTCAACTATGGCTACACCTTC. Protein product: CSARPFRGLNYGYTF.

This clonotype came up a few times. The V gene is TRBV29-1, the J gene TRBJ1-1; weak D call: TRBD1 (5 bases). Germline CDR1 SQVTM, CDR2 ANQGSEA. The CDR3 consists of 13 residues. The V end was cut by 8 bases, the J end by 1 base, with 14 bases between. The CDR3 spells CSSSAGGNTEAFF. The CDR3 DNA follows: TGCAGCTCCTCGGCCGGGGGGAACACTGAAGCTTTCTTT.

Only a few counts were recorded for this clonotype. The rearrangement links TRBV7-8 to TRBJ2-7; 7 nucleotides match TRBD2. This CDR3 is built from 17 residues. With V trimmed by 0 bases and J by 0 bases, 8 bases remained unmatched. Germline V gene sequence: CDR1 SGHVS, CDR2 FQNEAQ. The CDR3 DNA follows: TGTGCCAGCAGCTTAGCGGTACAGCGGGGCTTCTCCTACGAGCAGTACTTC. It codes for CASSLAVQRGFSYEQYF.

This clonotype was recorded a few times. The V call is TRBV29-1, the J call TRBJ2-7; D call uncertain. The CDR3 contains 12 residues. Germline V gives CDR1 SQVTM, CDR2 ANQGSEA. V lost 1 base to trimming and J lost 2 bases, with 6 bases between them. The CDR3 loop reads CSVEGIAYEQYF. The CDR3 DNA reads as TGCAGCGTTGAAGGGATAGCCTACGAGCAGTACTTC.

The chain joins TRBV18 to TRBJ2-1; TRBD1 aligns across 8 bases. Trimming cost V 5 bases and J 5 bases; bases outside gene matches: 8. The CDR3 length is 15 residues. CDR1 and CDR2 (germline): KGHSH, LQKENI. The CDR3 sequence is CASSTNRGSDNEQFF. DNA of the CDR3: TGTGCCAGCTCAACTAACAGGGGGTCCGACAATGAGCAGTTCTTC.

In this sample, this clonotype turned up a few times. The CDR3, as DNA: TGTGCCAGCAGCTCAGGGCAGGGGACTATCTATGGCTACACCTTC. Translating it yields CASSSGQGTIYGYTF. The chain has TRBV7-2 and TRBJ1-2, with D perhaps TRBD1 (6 bases). CDR1 is SGHTA, CDR2 FQGNSA, per germline. CDR3 length: 15 residues. V was pared by 4 bases and J by 4 bases, with 16 bases between.

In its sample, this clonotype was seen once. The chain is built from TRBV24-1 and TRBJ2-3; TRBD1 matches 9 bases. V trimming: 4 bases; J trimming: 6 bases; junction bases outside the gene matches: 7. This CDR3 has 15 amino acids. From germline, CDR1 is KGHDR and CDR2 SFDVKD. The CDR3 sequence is CATSDPDRGWDTQYF. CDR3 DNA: TGTGCCACCAGTGACCCGGACAGGGGATGGGATACGCAGTATTTT.

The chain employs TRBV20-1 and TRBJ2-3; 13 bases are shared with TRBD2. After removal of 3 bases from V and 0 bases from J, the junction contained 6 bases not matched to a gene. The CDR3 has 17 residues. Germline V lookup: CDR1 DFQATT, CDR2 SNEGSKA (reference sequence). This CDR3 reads CSARTSGGHISTDTQYF. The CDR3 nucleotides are TGCAGTGCTAGGACTAGCGGGGGGCATATCAGCACAGATACGCAGTATTTT.

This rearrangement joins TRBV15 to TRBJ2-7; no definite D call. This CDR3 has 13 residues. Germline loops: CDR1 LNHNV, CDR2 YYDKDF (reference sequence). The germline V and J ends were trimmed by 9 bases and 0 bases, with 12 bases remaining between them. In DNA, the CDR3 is TGTGCCACTAAGTTCGCGGACTCCTACGAGCAGTACTTC. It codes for CATKFADSYEQYF.

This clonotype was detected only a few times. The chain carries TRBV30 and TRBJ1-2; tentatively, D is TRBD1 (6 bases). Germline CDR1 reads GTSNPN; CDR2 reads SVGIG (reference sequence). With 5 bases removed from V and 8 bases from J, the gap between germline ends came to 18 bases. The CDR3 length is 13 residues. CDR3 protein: CAWGSGLTGGYTF. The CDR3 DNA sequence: TGTGCCTGGGGATCGGGCCTCACAGGGGGCTACACCTTC.

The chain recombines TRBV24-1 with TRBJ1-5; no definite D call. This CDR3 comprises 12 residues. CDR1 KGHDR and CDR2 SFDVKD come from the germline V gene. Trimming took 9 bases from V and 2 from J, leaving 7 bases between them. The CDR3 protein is CATSMGNQPQHF. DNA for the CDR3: TGTGCCACCTCAATGGGCAATCAGCCCCAGCATTTT.

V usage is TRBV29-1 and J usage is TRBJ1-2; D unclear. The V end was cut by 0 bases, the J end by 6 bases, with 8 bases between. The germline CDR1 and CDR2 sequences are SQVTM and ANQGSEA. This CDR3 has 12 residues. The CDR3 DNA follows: TGCAGCGTTGAAGATTTGAGGGATGGCTACACCTTC. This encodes CSVEDLRDGYTF. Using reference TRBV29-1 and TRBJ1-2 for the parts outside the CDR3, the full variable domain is SAVISQKPSRDICQRGTSLTIQCQVDSQVTMMFWYRQQPGQSLTLIATANQGSEATYESGFVIDKFPISRPNLTFSTLTVSNMSPEDSSIYLCSVEDLRDGYTFGSGTRLTVV.

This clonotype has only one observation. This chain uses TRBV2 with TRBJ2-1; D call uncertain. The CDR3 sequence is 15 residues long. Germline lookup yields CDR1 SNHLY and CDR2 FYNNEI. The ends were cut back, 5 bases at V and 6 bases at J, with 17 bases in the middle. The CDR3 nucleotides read TGTGCCAGCAGTACCGACAAAATCAAGGGCAATGAGCAGTTCTTC. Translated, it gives CASSTDKIKGNEQFF.

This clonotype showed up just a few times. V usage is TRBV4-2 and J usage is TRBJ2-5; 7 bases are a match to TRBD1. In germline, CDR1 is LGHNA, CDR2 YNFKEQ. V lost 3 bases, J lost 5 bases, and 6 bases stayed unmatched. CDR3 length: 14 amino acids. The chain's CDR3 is CASSHRDRSETQYF. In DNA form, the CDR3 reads TGTGCCAGCAGCCACCGGGACAGATCGGAGACCCAGTACTTC.

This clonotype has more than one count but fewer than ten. This CDR3 is CASSEDPGDQETQYF. CDR3 DNA sequence: TGTGCCAGCAGTGAAGACCCCGGGGATCAAGAGACCCAGTACTTC. The chain recombines TRBV2 with TRBJ2-5, with D perhaps matching TRBD2 (5 bases). V lost 1 base and J 2 bases, leaving 11 bases between the germline ends. The germline V gene has CDR1 SNHLY and CDR2 FYNNEI. The CDR3 is 15 residues long.